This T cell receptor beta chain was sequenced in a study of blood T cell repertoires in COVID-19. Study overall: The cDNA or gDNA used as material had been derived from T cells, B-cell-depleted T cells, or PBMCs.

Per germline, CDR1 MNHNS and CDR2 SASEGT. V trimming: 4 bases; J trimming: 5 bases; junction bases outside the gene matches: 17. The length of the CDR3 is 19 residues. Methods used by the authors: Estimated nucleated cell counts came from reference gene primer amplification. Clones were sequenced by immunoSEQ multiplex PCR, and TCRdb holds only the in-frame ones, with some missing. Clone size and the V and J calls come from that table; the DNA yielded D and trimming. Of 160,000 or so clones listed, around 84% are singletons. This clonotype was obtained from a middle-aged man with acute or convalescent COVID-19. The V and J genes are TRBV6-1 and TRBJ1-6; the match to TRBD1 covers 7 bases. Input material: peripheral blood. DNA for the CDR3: TGTGCCAGCAGTGCCACGGTGGTTGTAAGGACAGGAGATAATTCACCCCTCCACTTT. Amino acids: CASSATVVVRTGDNSPLHF.